This T cell receptor beta chain was profiled in a study of T-cell reconstitution after alpha-beta-depleted transplantation in children. This CDR3 contains 14 residues. The germline CDR1 and CDR2 sequences are DFQATT and SNEGSKA (reference sequence). Trimming left V 1 base short and J 9 bases short, with 13 bases between. Unique molecular identifiers featured in how the TCRbeta library was prepared. Each CDR3 protein is one row after TCRdb ran MiXCR on the PCR reads. The table has 600,000 to 700,000 distinct CDR3 sequences, roughly 17% seen once. This TCR was recovered from a human donor who donated a stem cell graft to a child with acute myeloid leukemia. Material: PBMCs from the stem cell graft donor, obtained from the stem cell graft. The chain combines TRBV20-1 with TRBJ1-6; weak D call: TRBD1 (5 bases). The CDR3, as DNA: TGCAGTGCTAGAGTAATGGGGGGAGGTTCACCCCTCCACTTT. It specifies CSARVMGGGSPLHF.